This TCR beta chain was captured by sequencing in a study of spatial heterogeneity in lung cancer. This clonotype is judged large. Antigen: not known. This beta chain represents an off-target read in a library built for alpha chains; its size is of limited meaning. Germline loops: CDR1 LGHNT, CDR2 FRNRAP. Trimming took off 5 bases at V and 3 bases at J, with 8 bases between the two ends. This CDR3 region has 12 residues. General study points: Tracking of tumor mutation counts was seen in expanded intratumoral alpha and beta TCR counts. It was estimated that coverage of tumor T cells reached roughly 7% for alpha chains and 13% to 15% for beta chains. Tallies of expanded TCRs, which were sorted into ubiquitous and regional groups, correlated with counts of ubiquitous and regional nonsynonymous mutations, respectively.

Each CDR3 protein is one row after TCRdb ran MiXCR on the 5' RACE reads. This table has around 4,100 distinct CDR3 sequences, roughly 8.8% appearing once. Time point reported: sample taken at primary tumor resection. There were 72 donors, all of them untreated patients with early-stage non-small cell lung cancer. Whole RNA from tumor, nontumor lung or frozen PBMC was sequenced unsorted. The chain employs TRBV12-5 and TRBJ2-7, with a possible D match to TRBD1 (5 bases). The TCR sequence derives from a male donor with early-stage non-small cell lung cancer. This sample comprised lung tumor tissue, obtained at surgery. CDR3 DNA sequence: TGTGCTAGTGGTCCCGACAGCTACGAGCAGTACTTC. Translated: CASGPDSYEQYF.